The rows below give T cell receptor beta chains drawn from one sample of a study of shared clonotypes between healthy human individuals. Profiling relied on immunoSEQ multiplex PCR, and the TCRdb table lists in-frame clones only, not all of them. The data show about 590,000 clones, with 95% to 96% seen just once and over 0.09% held by the top ten. Sequenced: naive CD8+ T cells sorted from blood. Receptors originate from a woman under 40 in good health. Each CDR3 is given with its conserved first and last residue. A D gene is named only where the DNA matches it firmly. Expanded clones are given a class, and other clones once, few, many or no size at all.

D	size	V	J	DNA	CDR3
-	-	TRBV4-1	TRBJ2-2	TGCGCCAGCAGCCAAGGACTAGAGAACACCGGGGAGCTGTTTTTT	CASSQGLENTGELFF
TRBD2	-	TRBV5-1	TRBJ2-3	TGCGCCAGCAGCTTGGATCCGGGACTAGCGGGACCACAGGATACGCAGTATTTT	CASSLDPGLAGPQDTQYF
-	-	TRBV29-1	TRBJ2-6	TGCAGCGTTGTGATAGGGTTGGCTGGGGCCAACGTCCTGACTTTC	CSVVIGLAGANVLTF
TRBD1	-	TRBV27	TRBJ1-6	TGTGCCAGCAGTTATGGACAGGCTTATAATTCACCCCTCCACTTT	CASSYGQAYNSPLHF
-	-	TRBV30	TRBJ1-2	TGTGCCTGGAGTGTAGGCACCCTCTATGGCTACACCTTC	CAWSVGTLYGYTF
-	-	TRBV6-5	TRBJ2-7	TGTGCCAGCGGTTGGGGCGAGCAGTACTTC	CASGWGEQYF
TRBD1	-	TRBV9	TRBJ1-2	TGTGCCAGCAGCGTAGGAGACAGGGGGCCTTATGGCTACACCTTC	CASSVGDRGPYGYTF
-	once	TRBV5-1	TRBJ1-1	TGCGCCAGCAGCTTGGACAGTCTGAACACTGAAGCTTTCTTT	CASSLDSLNTEAFF
-	-	TRBV19	TRBJ1-4	TGTGCCACACTTGCGGGGCAAAAACTGTTTTTT	CATLAGQKLFF
TRBD1	-	TRBV5-4	TRBJ1-2	TGTGCCAGCAGGCCTAGACAGGGAGTGGTAATGAATGGCTACACCTTC	CASRPRQGVVMNGYTF
-	-	TRBV7-9	TRBJ1-1	TGTGCCAGCAGCTGGGGTCAGAGGGCGGGTACTGAAGCTTTCTTT	CASSWGQRAGTEAFF
TRBD2	-	TRBV4-1	TRBJ2-3	TGCGCCAGCAGCCAAGAGGCCGTAGCGGGGGTCACAGATACGCAGTATTTT	CASSQEAVAGVTDTQYF
TRBD1	-	TRBV6-5	TRBJ2-1	TGTGCCAGCAGTTACTCGACAGGGGTGCGCAATGAGCAGTTCTTC	CASSYSTGVRNEQFF
TRBD1	once	TRBV2	TRBJ1-2	TGTGCCAGAGAAACGACAGGGGCAGAAATAGGAAACTATGGCTACACCTTC	CARETTGAEIGNYGYTF
-	-	TRBV4-1	TRBJ2-1	TGCGCCAGCAGCCATAGAGGGAACTATGAGCAGTTCTTC	CASSHRGNYEQFF
TRBD1	-	TRBV2	TRBJ1-3	TGTGCCAGCAGGAGAGGGACAGACTCTGGAAACACCATATATTTT	CASRRGTDSGNTIYF
-	-	TRBV10-2	TRBJ2-7	TGCGCCAGCACTATCGGCACGGGCGAGCAGTACTTC	CASTIGTGEQYF
-	-	TRBV11-2	TRBJ1-4	TGTGCCAGCAGCTTAGATCACCCAATCACTAATGAAAAACTGTTTTTT	CASSLDHPITNEKLFF
TRBD2	-	TRBV7-8	TRBJ2-2	TGTGCCAGCAGCTTAGATATCGGCGGGAGTTGGGACGGCGGGGAGCTGTTTTTT	CASSLDIGGSWDGGELFF
-	-	TRBV29-1	TRBJ1-1	TGCAGCGTCTCCGGGGGGAACACTGAAGCTTTCTTT	CSVSGGNTEAFF
-	-	TRBV7-7	TRBJ2-5	TGTGCCAGCAGCCACGGACTATCCCAAGAGACCCAGTACTTC	CASSHGLSQETQYF
-	-	TRBV10-1	TRBJ2-5	TGCGCCAGCAGACAGAGAAAGTACCAAGAGACCCAGTACTTC	CASRQRKYQETQYF
TRBD2	-	TRBV5-6	TRBJ2-7	TGTGCCAGCAGCCTTAGCGGGAGTGTAAAGCAGTACTTC	CASSLSGSVKQYF
-	few	TRBV30	TRBJ1-1	TGTGCCTGGAATTGGGGAGGCACTGAAGCTTTCTTT	CAWNWGGTEAFF
-	-	TRBV19	TRBJ2-1	TGTGCCAGTAGTTATCATGTTTCCTACAATGAGCAGTTCTTC	CASSYHVSYNEQFF
-	once	TRBV4-1	TRBJ2-2	TGCGCCAGCGGAGACGGGACTCTTGACACCGGGGAGCTGTTTTTT	CASGDGTLDTGELFF
-	-	TRBV13	TRBJ2-7	TGTGCCAGCAGCTTGGTCCCCAACGAGCAGTACTTC	CASSLVPNEQYF
-	-	TRBV10-3	TRBJ2-7	TGTGCCATCAGTAGGCTCCACGACAGGCCCTACGAGCAGTACTTC	CAISRLHDRPYEQYF
-	-	TRBV6-1	TRBJ2-1	TGTGCCAGCAGGGTGTTTGGACAGAGATACAATGAGCAGTTCTTC	CASRVFGQRYNEQFF
-	-	TRBV27	TRBJ2-3	TGTGCCAGCAGTTTGTTCCCGACAGACACAGATACGCAGTATTTT	CASSLFPTDTDTQYF
-	-	TRBV5-1	TRBJ2-2	TGCGCCAGCAGCATGGACACGAACACCGGGGAGCTGTTTTTT	CASSMDTNTGELFF
TRBD1	-	TRBV5-1	TRBJ1-5	TGCGCCAGCAGCTTAGGGGGCGTGTCGAGCAATCAGCCCCAGCATTTT	CASSLGGVSSNQPQHF
-	-	TRBV2	TRBJ1-3	TGTGCCAGCAGTCCTTGGGATGTATCGGGAAACACCATATATTTT	CASSPWDVSGNTIYF
-	once	TRBV19	TRBJ2-1	TGTGCCAGTAGTAACGCTTTTAGGGAGGACTACAATGAGCAGTTCTTC	CASSNAFREDYNEQFF
TRBD2	-	TRBV11-2	TRBJ2-2	TGTGCCAGCAGCCCGCCGGGGGGGACACCCACCGGGGAGCTGTTTTTT	CASSPPGGTPTGELFF
-	once	TRBV25-1	TRBJ1-1	TGTGCCAGCAGTGAATCTAGATCAGGACAGCTGAACACTGAAGCTTTCTTT	CASSESRSGQLNTEAFF
-	-	TRBV4-1	TRBJ2-2	TGCGCCAGCAGCCAAGGACCCCCGGCCCGAGGCCCCGGGGAGCTGTTTTTT	CASSQGPPARGPGELFF
-	-	TRBV1	TRBJ2-1	TGCACCAGCAGTCCCCCCCTAGCGGGAATGTCCTACAATGAGCAGTTCTTC	CTSSPPLAGMSYNEQFF
-	-	TRBV28	TRBJ1-4	TGTGCCAGCAGTTTATTGTATCTCCATAATGAAAAACTGTTTTTT	CASSLLYLHNEKLFF
TRBD1	-	TRBV2	TRBJ1-5	TGTGCCAGCAGGAACTTGGACAGGGGGCGGCCGGATCGCTATCAGCCCCAGCATTTT	CASRNLDRGRPDRYQPQHF
-	once	TRBV10-2	TRBJ2-2	TGCGCCAGCGGGAGTCTAGCCGGGGAGCTGTTTTTT	CASGSLAGELFF
TRBD2	-	TRBV7-9	TRBJ2-7	TGTGCCAGCAGCCACCTAGCGGGAGGGCCCGCCGGCGAGCAGTACTTC	CASSHLAGGPAGEQYF
-	-	TRBV27	TRBJ1-2	TGTGCCAGCAGTCCTTCGGGACACTACTATGGCTACACCTTC	CASSPSGHYYGYTF
TRBD2	-	TRBV2	TRBJ2-3	TGTGCCAGCAGCATACTAGAGGGAGGGCCGGAAGATACGCAGTATTTT	CASSILEGGPEDTQYF
TRBD2	once	TRBV2	TRBJ2-3	TGTGCCAGCAGTGAGGGACTAGCGGGAGTACCAGATACGCAGTATTTT	CASSEGLAGVPDTQYF
-	-	TRBV4-1	TRBJ2-1	TGCGCCAGCAGCCAAGGAGTCCTAGCGACCTCCTCCTCCTACAATGAGCAGTTCTTC	CASSQGVLATSSSYNEQFF
-	-	TRBV27	TRBJ2-3	TGTGCCAGCTCCGACAGCCTAGCAACAGATACGCAGTATTTT	CASSDSLATDTQYF
-	-	TRBV10-3	TRBJ2-7	TGTGCCATCAGTGTTGGACAGTTCTACGAGCAGTACTTC	CAISVGQFYEQYF
-	-	TRBV19	TRBJ2-3	TGTGCCAGTAGTCCGGCTGACACTGATACGCAGTATTTT	CASSPADTDTQYF
TRBD2	-	TRBV7-3	TRBJ2-7	TGTGCCAGCAGCGTAAGGACTAGCGGCGCCTACGAGCAGTACTTC	CASSVRTSGAYEQYF
-	-	TRBV7-4	TRBJ2-7	TGTGCCAGCGCACTAGGCGGACCCGCCTACGAGCAGTACTTC	CASALGGPAYEQYF
-	-	TRBV5-1	TRBJ2-7	TGCGCCAGCAGCTTGGGGCATCTTGACTACGAGCAGTACTTC	CASSLGHLDYEQYF
TRBD2	-	TRBV27	TRBJ2-7	TGTGCCAGCAGCCTCGGGACTAGCGGGAGAATCGAGCAGTACTTC	CASSLGTSGRIEQYF
-	-	TRBV13	TRBJ1-1	TGTGCCAGCAGCTTAGCATCCTTTCAGGGGGAAGCTTTCTTT	CASSLASFQGEAFF
TRBD1	-	TRBV19	TRBJ1-1	TGTGCCAGTAGCGTTGACAGGGAAACTGAAGCTTTCTTT	CASSVDRETEAFF
-	-	TRBV28	TRBJ2-7	TGTGCCAGCAGTCCATACAGGGAGAGAGCCTACGAGCAGTACTTC	CASSPYRERAYEQYF